The count of the clone carrying this T cell receptor beta chain is one. The antigen remains undetermined. These data belong to a study of blood T cells in healthy people across ages. A second PCR of roughly 7 to 11 cycles used a sample-barcoded 5' primer and a J-beta primer mix. TCRdb analysed the 5' RACE reads with MiXCR anew, one entry per CDR3 protein. This sample has approximately 600,000 distinct CDR3 sequences, with roughly three fifths found just once. Overall study findings and caveats: Nothing was known about donor CMV status, and this possibly confounded expanded clonotype changes.

Germline CDR1 and CDR2: ENHRY and SYGVKD. The junction had 10 bases not matched to a gene; V was cut back by 6 bases and J by 4 bases. The CDR3 totals 15 residues. The clonotype was recovered from a man aged 55-75 years in good health. The V and J genes are TRBV10-3 and TRBJ2-3, with 7 nucleotides matching TRBD2. The sequencing sample was made of blood. The CDR3 DNA sequence: TGTGCCATCAGCCCACTAGCGCGGGGGTCAGATACGCAGTATTTT. Translating gives CAISPLARGSDTQYF.